This T cell receptor (beta chain) was recovered during a study of regulatory T cells in long-lasting Graves disease. General study results and limits: Those with persistent disease had in common more public clonotypes (more than 2,500) than new patients (approximately 970).

Time point in this sample: persistent/refractory GD, antithyroid drugs over 5 years with positive TRAb. Preparation of the TCR library used RNA extracted from PBMCs. TCR beta libraries were built with iRepertoire HTBI primers and Arm-PCR of CDR3 regions. As handled by the study authors: Identification of gene segments yielded more than 60 TRBV and 14 TRBJ across samples. MiXCR was run by TCRdb on the multiplex PCR reads, yielding one entry per CDR3 protein. The V and J calls reflect TCRdb's pipeline rather than the authors' work. Counted here are 700,000 or so distinct CDR3 sequences, roughly 30% occurring once; the ten biggest clones make up 40% to 50%. Of note for this clonotype: Its target is unknown.

Germline V gene lookup returns CDR1 MGHRA and CDR2 YSYEKL. The CDR3 has 15 residues. The V and J ends lost 2 bases and 3 bases respectively, with 14 bases between them. The rearrangement uses TRBV4-1 and TRBJ2-7; D perhaps matches TRBD2 (6 bases). This clonotype originated in a female donor with Graves disease. The material sequenced was peripheral blood mononuclear cells (PBMCs), taken when the disease was refractory, from a patient treated with antithyroid drugs. The chain's CDR3 is CASSQKTGTGYEQYF. CDR3 nucleotides: TGCGCCAGCAGCCAAAAGACCGGGACTGGCTACGAGCAGTACTTC.